Shown below are 16 T cell receptor beta chains from a single sample sequenced in a study of T cell responses to AZD1222 COVID-19 vaccine. Clones were sequenced by immunoSEQ multiplex PCR, and TCRdb holds only the in-frame ones, with some missing. The data contain 100,000 to 150,000 clones, roughly 84% of them singletons. Sequenced here: peripheral blood, sampled on day 0 of AZD1222 vaccination. The receptor source for this set is an adult in good health.

The chain recombines TRBV2 with TRBJ2-7; D call uncertain. V was clipped by 7 bases and J by 0 bases, with 10 bases between them. CDR1 is SNHLY, CDR2 FYNNEI, per germline. The CDR3 runs 13 residues. The CDR3 region has the DNA TGTGCCAGCAAGGGTGTGAGCTCCTACGAGCAGTACTTC. Translation: CASKGVSSYEQYF.

The genes are TRBV5-8 and TRBJ2-5; D is perhaps TRBD1 (6 bases). CDR3 length: 15 residues. V was pared by 5 bases and J by 4 bases, with 18 bases between. CDR1 and CDR2 (germline): SGHTS, YDEGEE. CDR3 DNA sequence: TGTGCCAGCAGTATTGGACAGTGGCCCGGAGAGACCCAGTACTTC. Its translation: CASSIGQWPGETQYF. The full variable domain, rest sourced from reference TRBV5-8 and TRBJ2-5, is EAGVTQSPTHLIKTRGQQATLRCSPISGHTSVYWYQQALGLGLQFLLWYDEGEERNRGNFPPRFSGRQFPNYSSELNVNALELEDSALYLCASSIGQWPGETQYFGPGTRLLVL.

The rearrangement joins TRBV6-5 to TRBJ1-5; unclear D gene. CDR3 length: 13 amino acids. With 6 bases removed from V and 1 base from J, the gap between germline ends came to 7 bases. From germline, CDR1 is MNHEY and CDR2 SVGAGI. CDR3 in amino acids: CASSTHSNQPQHF. DNA of the CDR3: TGTGCCAGCAGCACTCACAGCAATCAGCCCCAGCATTTT.

The rearrangement links TRBV7-9 to TRBJ2-3, with 8 bases lining up with TRBD2. The germline CDR1 and CDR2 sequences are SEHNR and FQNEAQ (reference sequence). V dropped 5 bases and J dropped 0; count of bases not matched to a gene: 4. This CDR3 region has 15 residues. The CDR3 DNA reads as TGTGCCAGCAGCCCGGGACTAGTGAGCACAGATACGCAGTATTTT. Its translation is CASSPGLVSTDTQYF. The full variable domain, rest sourced from reference TRBV7-9 and TRBJ2-3, is DTGVSQNPRHKITKRGQNVTFRCDPISEHNRLYWYRQTLGQGPEFLTYFQNEAQLEKSRLLSDRFSAERPKGSFSTLEIQRTEQGDSAMYLCASSPGLVSTDTQYFGPGTRLTVL.

This clone turned up a few times. The CDR3 loop reads CSAIDSHGYTF. CDR3 bases: TGCAGTGCTATCGACAGCCATGGCTACACCTTC. V is TRBV20-1 and J is TRBJ1-2, with D possibly TRBD1 on 5 matching bases. Germline-derived CDR1 and CDR2 are DFQATT and SNEGSKA (reference sequence). Trimming left V 4 bases short and J 6 bases short, with 9 bases between. This CDR3 region has 11 residues.

The chain employs TRBV28 and TRBJ1-5; tentatively, D is TRBD1 (6 bases). The germline gives CDR1 MDHEN, CDR2 SYDVKM. V gave up 4 bases and J gave up 4 bases, with 17 bases separating them. The CDR3 totals 16 residues. CDR3 sequence: CASSSQGRGSNQPQHF. The CDR3, as DNA: TGTGCCAGCAGTTCCCAGGGGCGGGGCTCTAATCAGCCCCAGCATTTT.

This chain links TRBV19 with TRBJ2-5; the match to TRBD2 covers 7 bases. The ends lost 7 bases at V and 5 bases at J; junction bases unmatched: 13. The CDR3 has 15 residues. Germline CDR1 is LNHDA and CDR2 is SQIVND (reference sequence). As DNA, the CDR3 is TGTGCCAGTAAAGGTTGGGCGGGGGAATCTGAGACCCAGTACTTC. Its protein product is CASKGWAGESETQYF.

The rearrangement joins TRBV12-5 to TRBJ2-7; tentative D call: TRBD1 (5 bases). The CDR3 runs 17 residues. CDR1 LGHNT and CDR2 FRNRAP come from the germline V gene. V was clipped by 0 bases and J by 3 bases, with 18 bases between them. Here the CDR3 DNA reads TGTGCTAGTGGTTTGGTACAGGACCGCCTATGGGGCTACGAGCAGTACTTC. This gives the protein CASGLVQDRLWGYEQYF. The full variable domain, completed using reference TRBV12-5 and TRBJ2-7, is DARVTQTPRHKVTEMGQEVTMRCQPILGHNTVFWYRQTMMQGLELLAYFRNRAPLDDSGMPKDRFSAEMPDATLATLKIQPSEPRDSAVYFCASGLVQDRLWGYEQYFGPGTRLTVT.

The chain recombines TRBV7-8 with TRBJ2-2; maybe TRBD2 (5 bases). Germline V gene sequence: CDR1 SGHVS, CDR2 FQNEAQ. The CDR3 totals 20 residues. Trimming removed 0 bases from V and 3 bases from J, with 23 bases in between. Here the CDR3 DNA reads TGTGCCAGCAGCTTAGCCCGAATCATCCGGGATTCACGTGACACCGGGGAGCTGTTTTTT. This translates into CASSLARIIRDSRDTGELFF.

The chain links TRBV6-5 to TRBJ2-2; TRBD1 agrees at 7 bases. The CDR3 spans 15 residues. Germline CDR1 is MNHEY and CDR2 is SVGAGI. After removal of 7 bases from V and 6 bases from J, the junction contained 11 bases not matched to a gene. The DNA for the CDR3 is TGTGCCAGCACCGATCACAGGGGACGGGCCGGGGAGCTGTTTTTT. Its protein product is CASTDHRGRAGELFF.

The rearrangement links TRBV6-2 or TRBV6-3 to TRBJ2-3, with D tentatively TRBD1 (5 bases). This CDR3 has 17 amino acids. Between the trimmed V and J ends, which lost 2 bases and 0 bases, there was a span of 15 bases. CDR1 and CDR2 (germline): MNHEY, SVGEGT. The CDR3 DNA follows: TGTGCCAGCAGTTACGGGGCGACTGTACCCAGCACAGATACGCAGTATTTT. Translated, it gives CASSYGATVPSTDTQYF.

This clone showed up just a few times. The chain couples TRBV6-5 to TRBJ2-3; D perhaps matches TRBD1 (6 bases). Trimming left V 8 bases short and J 2 bases short, with 17 bases between. Germline lookup yields CDR1 MNHEY and CDR2 SVGAGI. This CDR3 region has 15 residues. CDR3 sequence (DNA): TGTGCCAGCTCCCCGCAGGGGCTTCTCACAGATACGCAGTATTTT. Its protein product is CASSPQGLLTDTQYF.

The V call is TRBV15, the J call TRBJ2-4; a possible D gene is TRBD2 (5 bases). In germline, CDR1 is LNHNV, CDR2 YYDKDF (reference sequence). Trimming pared 4 bases from V and 8 bases from J, leaving 15 bases between. This CDR3 comprises 14 residues. The CDR3 reads CATSIHSVSDIQYF. The CDR3 DNA reads TGTGCCACCAGCATTCATAGCGTGTCGGACATTCAGTACTTC.

The chain combines TRBV5-5 with TRBJ1-2; the D is unclear. With 4 bases removed from V and 3 bases from J, the gap between germline ends came to 10 bases. The CDR3 loop spans 13 amino acids. Germline V CDR1 and CDR2: SGHKS, YYEKEE (reference sequence). The CDR3 is CASSVDGYYGYTF. The DNA for the CDR3 is TGTGCCAGCAGCGTTGACGGATACTATGGCTACACCTTC. Full variable domain (rest looked up from reference TRBV5-5 and TRBJ1-2): DAGVTQSPTHLIKTRGQQVTLRCSPISGHKSVSWYQQVLGQGPQFIFQYYEKEERGRGNFPDRFSARQFPNYSSELNVNALLLGDSALYLCASSVDGYYGYTFGSGTRLTVV.

This rearrangement joins TRBV5-4 to TRBJ2-1, with D perhaps being TRBD1 or TRBD2 (6 bases each). Germline V gene sequence: CDR1 SGHNT, CDR2 YYREEE (reference sequence). V shed 4 bases and J shed 4 bases, with 15 bases lying between them. This CDR3 spans 15 amino acids. Here the CDR3 DNA reads TGTGCCAGCAGCCGGGGGCACCCTCCATACAATGAGCAGTTCTTC. It is translated as CASSRGHPPYNEQFF.

DNA for the CDR3: TGTGCCAGCAGCCTCTCGGGGGCGCGTGGCTACACCTTC. Translated, it gives CASSLSGARGYTF. V gene TRBV6-5 combines with J gene TRBJ1-2; weak D call: TRBD1 (6 bases). In germline, CDR1 is MNHEY, CDR2 SVGAGI. This CDR3 is built from 13 residues. The ends were cut back, 6 bases at V and 7 bases at J, with 15 bases in the middle.